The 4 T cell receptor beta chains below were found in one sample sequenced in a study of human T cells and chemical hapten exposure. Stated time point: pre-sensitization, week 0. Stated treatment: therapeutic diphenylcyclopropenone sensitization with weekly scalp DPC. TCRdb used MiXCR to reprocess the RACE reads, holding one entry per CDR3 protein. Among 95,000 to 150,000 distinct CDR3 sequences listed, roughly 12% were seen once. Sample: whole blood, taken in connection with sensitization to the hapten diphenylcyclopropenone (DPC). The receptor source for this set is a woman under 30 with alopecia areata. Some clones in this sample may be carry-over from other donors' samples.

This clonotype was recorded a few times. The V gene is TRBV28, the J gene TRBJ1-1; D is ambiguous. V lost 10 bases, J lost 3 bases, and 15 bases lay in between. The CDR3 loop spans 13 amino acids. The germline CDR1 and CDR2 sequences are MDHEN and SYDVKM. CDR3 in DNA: TGTGCCACCAATTGGGAAGGGTACACTGAAGCTTTCTTT. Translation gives CATNWEGYTEAFF.

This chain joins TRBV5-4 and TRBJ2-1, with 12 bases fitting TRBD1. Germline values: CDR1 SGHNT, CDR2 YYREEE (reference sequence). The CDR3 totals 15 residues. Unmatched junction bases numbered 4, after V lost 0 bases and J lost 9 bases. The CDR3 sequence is CASSLGGTGGVEQFF. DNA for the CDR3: TGTGCCAGCAGCTTGGGTGGGACAGGGGGCGTTGAGCAGTTCTTC.

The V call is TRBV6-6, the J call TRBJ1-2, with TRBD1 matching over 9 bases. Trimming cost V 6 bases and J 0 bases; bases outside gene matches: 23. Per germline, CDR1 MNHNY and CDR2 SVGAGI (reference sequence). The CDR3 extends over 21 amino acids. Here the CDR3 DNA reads TGTGCCAGCAGCCGCCGTCAACCCGGAACAGGGGGCGGGAGGGCTAACTATGGCTACACCTTC. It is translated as CASSRRQPGTGGGRANYGYTF.

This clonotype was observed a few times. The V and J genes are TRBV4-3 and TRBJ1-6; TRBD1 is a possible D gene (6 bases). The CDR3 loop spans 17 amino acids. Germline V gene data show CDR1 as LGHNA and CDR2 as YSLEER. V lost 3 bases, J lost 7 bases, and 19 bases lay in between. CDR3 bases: TGCGCCAGCAGCCAGTTTGAAGGGGGGGGCCCCAATTCACCCCTCCACTTT. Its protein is CASSQFEGGGPNSPLHF.